This is a list of T cell receptor beta chains from one sample in a study of blood T cell repertoires in COVID-19. The repertoire was sequenced with immunoSEQ multiplex PCR; TCRdb's copy has only in-frame clones and lacks some. The sample has fewer than 250,000 clones, about 85% seen once. The sample consisted of peripheral blood. These receptor sequences come from a man in his forties with acute or convalescent COVID-19. The CDR3 runs from the conserved cysteine through the conserved F or W. Fields, in order: V gene, clone size, D gene, J gene, CDR3 protein, CDR3 DNA. D genes are given only for firm matches. A clone size is listed for some rows: how often the clone was seen (once, few, many), or a class if it is expanded.

TRBV27	NA	NA	TRBJ1-1	CASSLPAREAFF	TGTGCCAGCAGTCTACCCGCTCGGGAAGCTTTCTTT
TRBV7-8	NA	TRBD2	TRBJ2-3	CASGIAGGKNTDTQYF	TGTGCCAGCGGTATAGCGGGGGGGAAGAACACAGATACGCAGTATTTT
TRBV29-1	NA	NA	TRBJ1-2	CSVHEGDYTF	TGCAGCGTTCACGAAGGGGACTACACCTTC
TRBV27	NA	TRBD1	TRBJ1-5	CASSLGDRGGPQHF	TGTGCCAGCAGTTTAGGGGACAGAGGCGGACCCCAGCATTTT
TRBV6-1	NA	NA	TRBJ2-7	CASSEGNAVKYEQYF	TGTGCCAGCAGTGAAGGGAATGCGGTAAAGTACGAGCAGTACTTC
TRBV6-5	NA	TRBD2	TRBJ2-5	CASSWTSGEKTQYF	TGTGCCAGCAGTTGGACTAGCGGGGAGAAGACCCAGTACTTC
TRBV3-1/TRBV3-2	NA	NA	TRBJ1-4	CASSQYVKGNEKLFF	TGTGCCAGCAGCCAATACGTAAAGGGGAACGAAAAACTGTTTTTT
TRBV5-5	once	NA	TRBJ1-1	CASSSQVLNTEAFF	TGTGCCAGCAGCTCACAGGTACTGAACACTGAAGCTTTCTTT
TRBV13	NA	NA	TRBJ1-2	CASSLGRREGPHNYGYTF	TGTGCCAGCAGCTTAGGCCGCCGGGAGGGACCCCACAACTATGGCTACACCTTC
TRBV14	NA	TRBD1	TRBJ2-7	CASSQGTGHYEQYF	TGTGCCAGCAGCCAGGGGACAGGCCACTACGAGCAGTACTTC
TRBV5-1	NA	NA	TRBJ2-3	CASSFGLGVGDTQYF	TGCGCCAGCAGCTTTGGTTTAGGGGTCGGAGATACGCAGTATTTT
TRBV30	once	NA	TRBJ2-3	CAWSRGNTDTQYF	TGTGCCTGGAGTCGGGGGAATACAGATACGCAGTATTTT
TRBV27	NA	NA	TRBJ1-2	CASSPYQGQDYGYTF	TGTGCCAGCAGTCCCTATCAGGGGCAGGACTATGGCTACACCTTC
TRBV28	few	TRBD1	TRBJ1-6	CASSATGRSSPLHF	TGTGCCAGCAGTGCGACAGGGAGAAGTTCACCCCTCCACTTT
TRBV19	once	NA	TRBJ1-4	CASSQSLATNEKLFF	TGTGCCAGTAGCCAAAGCCTCGCAACTAATGAAAAACTGTTTTTT
TRBV7-2	NA	TRBD2	TRBJ2-3	CASSSRGLAGGRRTDTQYF	TGTGCCAGCAGCTCAAGAGGACTAGCGGGGGGGCGGCGCACAGATACGCAGTATTTT
TRBV6-2/TRBV6-3	few	TRBD1	TRBJ1-5	CASSAGQPRQPQHF	TGTGCCAGCAGCGCGGGACAGCCGAGGCAGCCCCAGCATTTT
TRBV5-6	once	NA	TRBJ2-3	CASSLVGGQGTDTQYF	TGTGCCAGCAGCTTGGTTGGAGGGCAGGGCACAGATACGCAGTATTTT
TRBV6-6	NA	NA	TRBJ1-5	CASSWSRVHQPQHF	TGTGCCAGCAGTTGGTCCAGGGTGCATCAGCCCCAGCATTTT
TRBV5-1	once	TRBD1	TRBJ2-7	CASSLVPGQGGEEQYF	TGCGCCAGCAGTCTTGTACCGGGACAGGGTGGGGAGGAGCAGTACTTC
TRBV18	few	NA	TRBJ1-3	CASSPTGGTNSGNTIYF	TGTGCCAGCTCACCCACCGGGGGGACTAATTCTGGAAACACCATATATTTT
TRBV30	NA	NA	TRBJ2-3	CAWSPSFTDTQYF	TGTGCCTGGAGTCCAAGCTTCACAGATACGCAGTATTTT
TRBV28	NA	NA	TRBJ1-5	CASSLVGREGQPQHF	TGTGCCAGCAGTTTGGTGGGAAGGGAGGGACAGCCCCAGCATTTT
TRBV11-2	NA	NA	TRBJ2-5	CASSLRTPGETQYF	TGTGCCAGCAGCTTACGAACCCCGGGAGAGACCCAGTACTTC
TRBV7-2	NA	NA	TRBJ1-4	CASSPSGLAAEKLFF	TGTGCCAGCAGCCCGTCCGGTTTAGCAGCAGAAAAACTGTTTTTT
TRBV24-1	NA	NA	TRBJ1-5	CATSDSRGTGNQPQHF	TGTGCCACCAGTGATTCACGGGGGACTGGCAATCAGCCCCAGCATTTT
TRBV15	NA	NA	TRBJ1-5	CATSRDPPQGIGNQPQHF	TGTGCCACCAGCAGAGATCCACCTCAGGGGATCGGCAATCAGCCCCAGCATTTT
TRBV18	NA	NA	TRBJ2-1	CASSVGQGNNNEQFF	TGTGCCAGCTCCGTGGGGCAGGGGAACAACAATGAGCAGTTCTTC
TRBV18	NA	NA	TRBJ1-5	CASSLDRYQPQHF	TGTGCCAGCTCACTCGACAGATATCAGCCCCAGCATTTT
TRBV19	NA	NA	TRBJ2-2	CASSKGPNTGELFF	TGTGCCAGTAGTAAGGGGCCTAACACCGGGGAGCTGTTTTTT
TRBV3-1/TRBV3-2	NA	TRBD1	TRBJ1-6	CASSPRQGDSPLHF	TGTGCCAGCAGCCCAAGACAGGGGGATTCACCCCTCCACTTT
TRBV7-6	NA	TRBD1	TRBJ1-4	CASSPGQGYLNEKLFF	TGTGCCAGCAGCCCGGGACAGGGGTACTTAAATGAAAAACTGTTTTTT
TRBV2	NA	NA	TRBJ1-1	CATLTGTEAFF	TGTGCCACGCTAACGGGGACTGAAGCTTTCTTT
TRBV11-2	NA	NA	TRBJ1-4	CASSLDLTSEKLFF	TGTGCCAGCAGCTTAGATCTCACTTCTGAAAAACTGTTTTTT
TRBV6-5	NA	NA	TRBJ1-1	CASIGGPVVFF	TGTGCCAGCATAGGGGGTCCAGTAGTTTTCTTT
TRBV10-2	NA	NA	TRBJ1-1	CASSVERNTEAFF	TGCGCCAGCAGTGTGGAGAGGAACACTGAAGCTTTCTTT
TRBV4-3	NA	TRBD1	TRBJ2-7	CASSQDPTGVAYEQYF	TGCGCCAGCAGCCAAGACCCTACAGGGGTTGCCTACGAGCAGTACTTC
TRBV28	NA	NA	TRBJ1-4	CASSSTSEKLFF	TGTGCCAGCAGTTCGACTTCTGAAAAACTGTTTTTT
TRBV19	NA	NA	TRBJ2-2	CASKLRANTGELFF	TGTGCCAGTAAGCTTCGCGCGAACACCGGGGAGCTGTTTTTT
TRBV7-9	NA	NA	TRBJ1-2	CASSSQGGPYGYTF	TGTGCCAGCAGCTCGCAGGGAGGTCCCTATGGCTACACCTTC
TRBV3-1/TRBV3-2	NA	TRBD1	TRBJ2-5	CASSQQGAGTQYF	TGTGCCAGCAGCCAGCAGGGGGCAGGGACCCAGTACTTC
TRBV5-6	NA	TRBD1	TRBJ2-5	CASSLLQTGALGTQYF	TGTGCCAGCAGCTTACTACAGACAGGGGCCCTAGGGACCCAGTACTTC
TRBV28	few	NA	TRBJ1-6	CASSSLLLQSSYNSPLHF	TGTGCCAGCAGTTCACTCCTCCTACAGAGCTCCTATAATTCACCCCTCCACTTT
TRBV14	once	TRBD1	TRBJ1-2	CASSQDLGGAGSGYTF	TGTGCCAGCAGCCAAGATCTAGGGGGCGCGGGGAGCGGCTACACCTTC
TRBV2	NA	TRBD1	TRBJ2-2	CACFKGTGGGELFF	TGTGCCTGCTTTAAAGGGACAGGGGGCGGGGAGCTGTTTTTT
TRBV2	NA	NA	TRBJ2-2	CASRINSKNTGELFF	TGTGCCAGCAGGATCAACAGTAAGAACACCGGGGAGCTGTTTTTT
TRBV11-2	NA	NA	TRBJ1-2	CASSRVYGYTF	TGTGCCAGCAGCCGGGTATACGGCTACACCTTC
TRBV7-3	NA	NA	TRBJ2-6	CASSFSSGANVLTF	TGTGCCAGCAGCTTCAGCTCTGGGGCCAACGTCCTGACTTTC
TRBV30	few	NA	TRBJ1-2	CAWSTGDYGYTF	TGTGCCTGGTCGACAGGAGACTATGGCTACACCTTC
TRBV19	NA	NA	TRBJ1-4	CASSTDFGERRKNEKLFF	TGTGCCAGTAGTACTGACTTTGGAGAGAGAAGGAAAAATGAAAAACTGTTTTTT
TRBV11-2	NA	NA	TRBJ2-1	CASSLSQGMTYNEQFF	TGTGCCAGCAGCTTATCTCAGGGAATGACCTACAATGAGCAGTTCTTC
TRBV28	medium-sized	NA	TRBJ1-5	CASSPPNRVRSNQPQHF	TGTGCCAGCAGTCCACCCAACAGGGTAAGGTCAAATCAGCCCCAGCATTTT
TRBV25-1	NA	NA	TRBJ1-6	CASSEGGQRSPLHF	TGTGCCAGCAGTGAAGGAGGGCAACGATCACCCCTCCACTTT
TRBV9	NA	NA	TRBJ1-2	CASSVGRPRDYGYTF	TGTGCCAGCAGCGTGGGGAGGCCCCGAGACTATGGCTACACCTTC
TRBV18	NA	TRBD1	TRBJ1-2	CASSQWTGGEGYTF	TGTGCCAGCTCCCAATGGACAGGGGGCGAGGGCTACACCTTC
TRBV11-2	NA	TRBD2	TRBJ2-3	CASSLFGGGAGDTQYF	TGTGCCAGCAGCTTATTCGGCGGGGGGGCCGGGGATACGCAGTATTTT
TRBV3-1/TRBV3-2	NA	TRBD2	TRBJ2-5	CASSQDSRGLAGGRETQYF	TGTGCCAGCAGCCAAGATTCAAGGGGACTAGCGGGGGGGCGAGAGACCCAGTACTTC